The following is a T cell receptor beta chain sequence with its context. The data were obtained in a study of blood T cell repertoires in COVID-19. In germline, CDR1 is LNHNV, CDR2 YYDKDF (reference sequence). The CDR3 extends over 17 amino acids. Trimming shortened V by 0 bases and J by 3 bases, and 18 bases separated the two germline ends. As originally analysed: Using reference gene primer amplification, nucleated cell counts were estimated. TCRdb's table, derived via immunoSEQ multiplex PCR, lists solely in-frame clones and lacks some. That table gives V, J and clone size, and the DNA gave D and trimming. The top ten hold about 4% of the sample, which has under 150,000 clones, 75% to 85% seen once.

The receptor was isolated from a woman aged 80 or over with acute or convalescent COVID-19. The chain carries TRBV15 and TRBJ2-7; possibly TRBD1 for D (6 bases). The sequencing input was peripheral blood. CDR3 DNA: TGTGCCACCAGCAGAGATCGGGGACAAAAACTAATCTACGAGCAGTACTTC. Amino acids: CATSRDRGQKLIYEQYF.